This paragraph covers one T cell receptor beta chain sequence. The sample is drawn from a study of blood T cell repertoires in COVID-19. Across the study: In each case, the material was cDNA or gDNA derived from T cells, B-cell-depleted T cells, or PBMCs.

Per the original data handling: Quantification of nucleated cells was approximated via reference gene primer amplification. Sequencing was performed with immunoSEQ multiplex PCR; in TCRdb, only in-frame clones are kept and a portion is missing. Clone size and V and J calls were adopted from that table, with D and trimming inferred from the DNA. The data hold roughly 60,000 clones, with over 75% observed a single time. Between the trimmed V and J ends, which lost 8 bases and 5 bases, there was a span of 14 bases. This CDR3 region has 13 residues. Looked up from germline, CDR1 is MGHDK and CDR2 is SYGVNS.

Input material: peripheral blood. This receptor was taken from a man aged 50 to 59 with active COVID-19. The rearrangement links TRBV25-1 to TRBJ2-3, with D possibly TRBD2 on 6 matching bases. The chain's CDR3 is CASGGLFQDTQYF. CDR3 DNA sequence: TGTGCCAGCGGGGGACTCTTTCAAGATACGCAGTATTTT.